This T cell receptor beta chain came from a study of blood T cell repertoires in COVID-19. Study background: Acute and convalescent COVID-19 specimens originated in the United States, Italy and Spain. Sources were T cells, B-cell-depleted T cells, or PBMCs; the material itself was cDNA or gDNA.

Study processing details: Amplification with reference gene primers provided the estimates of nucleated cell counts. Method: immunoSEQ multiplex PCR; TCRdb's copy keeps in-frame clones and lacks some. V, J and clone size derive from that table, while D and trimming were established from the DNA sequence. Counted here are 50,000 to 70,000 clones, about 82% occurring once; the ten biggest clones make up roughly 7%. The sequence was obtained from a man aged 50 to 59 with active COVID-19. Sequencing used peripheral blood.

DNA for the CDR3: TGTGCCAGCAGCTTGGGACATCGTAGCTCCTACAATGAGCAGTTCTTC. It is translated as CASSLGHRSSYNEQFF. The chain has TRBV7-3 and TRBJ2-1, with a possible D match to TRBD1 (6 bases). The CDR3 has 16 amino acids. Trimming took off 3 bases at V and 0 bases at J, with 12 bases between the two ends. CDR1 and CDR2 (germline): SGHTA, FQGTGA.